This T cell receptor (beta chain) was profiled in a study of blood T cell repertoires in COVID-19. In the study overall: COVID-19 samples from acute and convalescent phases originated in the United States, Italy and Spain.

This CDR3 region has 12 residues. Trimming removed 3 bases from V and 13 bases from J; junction bases left unmatched: 4. The germline V gene has CDR1 LNHDA and CDR2 SQIVND (reference sequence). Methods used by the authors: How many nucleated cells were present was estimated from reference gene primer amplification. Sequencing used immunoSEQ multiplex PCR; TCRdb keeps in-frame clones, though not all of them. From that table come the V and J calls and clone size; the DNA was used to work out D and trimming. The table lists roughly 140,000 clones, around nine tenths of them singletons. The genes are TRBV19 and TRBJ2-1; TRBD1 agrees at 9 bases. This sequence originates from a woman aged 50 to 65 with acute or convalescent COVID-19. The sequencing sample was made of peripheral blood. The CDR3 protein is CASSIGTGKQFF. As DNA, the CDR3 is TGTGCCAGTAGTATTGGGACAGGGAAACAGTTCTTC. The variable domain in full, completed from reference TRBV19 and TRBJ2-1, reads DGGITQSPKYLFRKEGQNVTLSCEQNLNHDAMYWYRQDPGQGLRLIYYSQIVNDFQKGDIAEGYSVSREKKESFPLTVTSAQKNPTAFYLCASSIGTGKQFFGPGTRLTVL.